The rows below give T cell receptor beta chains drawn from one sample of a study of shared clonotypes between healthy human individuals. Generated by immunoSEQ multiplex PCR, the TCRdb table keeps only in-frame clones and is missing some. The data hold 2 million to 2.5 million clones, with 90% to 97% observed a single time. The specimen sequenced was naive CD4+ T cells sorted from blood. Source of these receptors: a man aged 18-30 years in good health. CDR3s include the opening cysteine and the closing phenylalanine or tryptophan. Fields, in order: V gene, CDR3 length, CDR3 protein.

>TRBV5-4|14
CASSLAGNADTQYF
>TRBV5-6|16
CASSLGPGQTGNTIYF
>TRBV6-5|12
CASYRTRETQYF
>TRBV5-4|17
CASSLGFGGPSTDTQYF
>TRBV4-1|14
CASSPTGVGEKLFF
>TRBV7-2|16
CASSLALGGGLREQYF
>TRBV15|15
CATTRRGRDSETQYF
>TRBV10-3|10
CSQHTGELFF
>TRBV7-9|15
CASSGAGGSKNIQYF
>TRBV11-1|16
CASSLTTTSGTDTQYF
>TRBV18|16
CASSPTSLLNTGELFF
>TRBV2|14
CASSELGASSPLHF
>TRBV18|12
CASSVNTGELFF